This T cell receptor (beta chain) is drawn from a study of shared clonotypes between healthy human individuals. At the level of the study: Each donor contributed plates that comprised three CD4 naive, three CD4 memory, two CD8 naive and one CD8 memory.

Positively selected for CCR7, the CD45RO-negative cells used as naive CD8 cells excluded terminally differentiated effector memory CD45RA+ cells. The CDR3 extends over 15 amino acids. Germline V gene lookup returns CDR1 MNHEY and CDR2 SMNVEV (reference sequence). Original data processing: Filtering differed for immunoSEQ, which gave only junction sequences without quality scores. TCRdb's table, derived via immunoSEQ multiplex PCR, lists solely in-frame clones and lacks some. That table is the source of V, J and clone size, and D and trimming were worked out from the DNA. The table records roughly 650,000 clones, approximately 96% of them present only once.

The specimen was naive CD8+ T cells sorted from blood. This sequence was found in a woman in her 30s in good health. This chain connects TRBV27 to TRBJ2-5; a weak D match, TRBD2 (6 bases). The assigned J gene may be wrong: the sequence end matches TRBJ2-7 better. CDR3 bases: TGTGCCAGCAGTCCCGTTAGGGGAGGAGGGTACGAGCAGTACTTC. Translation: CASSPVRGGGYEQYF.